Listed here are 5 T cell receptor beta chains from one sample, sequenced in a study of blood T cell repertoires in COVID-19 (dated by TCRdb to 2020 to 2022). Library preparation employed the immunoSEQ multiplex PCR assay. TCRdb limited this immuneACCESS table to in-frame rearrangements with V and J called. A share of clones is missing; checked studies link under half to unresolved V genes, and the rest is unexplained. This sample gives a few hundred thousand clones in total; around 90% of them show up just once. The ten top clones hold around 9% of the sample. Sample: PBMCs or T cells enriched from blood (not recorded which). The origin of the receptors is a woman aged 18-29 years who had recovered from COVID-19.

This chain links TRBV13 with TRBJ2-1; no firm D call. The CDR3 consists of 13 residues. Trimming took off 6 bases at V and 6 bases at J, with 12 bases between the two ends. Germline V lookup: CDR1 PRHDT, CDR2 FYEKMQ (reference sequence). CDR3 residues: CASSDILANEQFF. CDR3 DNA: TGTGCCAGCAGTGATATACTCGCCAATGAGCAGTTCTTC.

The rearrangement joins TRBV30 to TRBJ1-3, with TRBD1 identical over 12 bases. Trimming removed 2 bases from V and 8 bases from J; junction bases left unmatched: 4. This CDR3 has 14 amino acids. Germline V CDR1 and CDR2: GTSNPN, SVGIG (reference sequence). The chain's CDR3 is CAWSPGTGGDTIYF. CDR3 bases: TGTGCCTGGAGTCCGGGGACAGGGGGCGACACCATATATTTT.

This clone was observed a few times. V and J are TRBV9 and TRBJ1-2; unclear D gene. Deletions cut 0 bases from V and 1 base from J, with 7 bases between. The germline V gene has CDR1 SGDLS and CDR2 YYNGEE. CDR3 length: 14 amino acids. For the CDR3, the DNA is TGTGCCAGCAGCGTAGGGGCCCTTAACTATGGCTACACCTTC. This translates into CASSVGALNYGYTF.

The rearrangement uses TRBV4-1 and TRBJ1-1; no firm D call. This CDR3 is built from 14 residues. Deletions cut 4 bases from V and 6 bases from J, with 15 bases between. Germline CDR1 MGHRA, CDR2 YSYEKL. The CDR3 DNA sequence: TGCGCCAGCAGCCCCTTGGAGAAAAGGCCTGAAGCTTTCTTT. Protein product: CASSPLEKRPEAFF.

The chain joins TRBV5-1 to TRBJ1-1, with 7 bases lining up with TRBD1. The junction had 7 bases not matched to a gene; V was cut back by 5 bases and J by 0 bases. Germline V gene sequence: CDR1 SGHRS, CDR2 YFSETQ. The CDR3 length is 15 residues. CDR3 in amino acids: CASSMTGRLNTEAFF. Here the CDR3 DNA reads TGCGCCAGCAGTATGACAGGGCGGTTGAACACTGAAGCTTTCTTT.